This TCR beta chain comes out of a study of OX40 agonist ivuxolimab in advanced cancers. Study as a whole: Three partial responders included one hepatocellular carcinoma patient and two cutaneous melanoma patients.

This table comes from immunoSEQ multiplex PCR, and its TCRdb copy is limited to in-frame clones, with some not included. The table lists tens of thousands of clones, over 65% of them singletons. CDR1 is SGHKS and CDR2 is YYEKEE in the germline V gene (reference sequence). The CDR3 extends over 17 amino acids. Deletions cut 0 bases from V and 0 bases from J, with 15 bases between. This receptor was identified in an adult with an advanced solid tumor such as melanoma, head and neck, liver or kidney cancer. Sequenced here: CD4+ or CD8+ T cells sorted from blood, sampled in a trial of the OX40 agonist ivuxolimab. The chain combines TRBV5-5 with TRBJ1-1; tentative D call: TRBD1 (6 bases). The CDR3 coding sequence is TGTGCCAGCAGCTTGGCCGACAGGTCTTTCATGAACACTGAAGCTTTCTTT. Translation gives CASSLADRSFMNTEAFF. Full variable domain (missing parts from reference TRBV5-5 and TRBJ1-1): DAGVTQSPTHLIKTRGQQVTLRCSPISGHKSVSWYQQVLGQGPQFIFQYYEKEERGRGNFPDRFSARQFPNYSSELNVNALLLGDSALYLCASSLADRSFMNTEAFFGQGTRLTVV.